This paragraph reports one T cell receptor beta chain. Antigen specificity is unknown. The repertoire was sequenced with immunoSEQ multiplex PCR; TCRdb's copy has only in-frame clones and lacks some. The sample lists 30,000 to 40,000 clones, roughly 80% occurring once. This entry comes from a study of vaccination effects on CD4 cells after COVID-19. This CDR3 comprises 16 residues. Looked up from germline, CDR1 is MDHEN and CDR2 is SYDVKM. V was shortened by 8 bases and J by 9 bases, with 23 bases between the two germline ends. The culture ran for 10 days, and then CD4+ T cells were isolated. Among the vaccine recipients, none had a prior SARS-CoV-2 infection, and nucleocapsid antibodies were negative.

The sequence was obtained from a human donor who received a COVID-19 vaccine. Here the sequenced sample was CD4+ T cells from PBMCs cultured without peptide, taken before COVID-19 vaccination. The V call is TRBV28, the J call TRBJ1-6, with D perhaps matching TRBD1 (5 bases). The CDR3, as DNA: TGTGCCAGCTCCCCTAGAAGGGCAGGGTTGGCTTCACCCCTCCACTTT. It yields the protein CASSPRRAGLASPLHF.